Below are 22 T cell receptor beta chains sequenced from a single sample in a study of T cell repertoires and HLA-DP antigens. These receptors lack a known antigen. Measured with immunoSEQ multiplex PCR; TCRdb has only the in-frame clones, and not every one. Of around 70,000 clones detected, around three quarters appear once; the ten largest clones hold more than 1.5%. The sequenced material came from CD4+ T cells from PBMCs. The source of these receptors is a man aged 60-69 years in good health and CMV-seronegative.

The V call is TRBV6-5, the J call TRBJ1-2, with TRBD1 matching 10 bases. Germline V gene data show CDR1 as MNHEY and CDR2 as SVGAGI. V was clipped by 8 bases and J by 8 bases; unmatched bases: 11. The CDR3 has 14 residues. The CDR3 here is CASSQWGTGVGYTF. The DNA for the CDR3 is TGTGCCAGCTCTCAGTGGGGGACAGGGGTCGGCTACACCTTC.

The genes are TRBV29-1 and TRBJ1-1, with 7 positions matching TRBD1. Germline trimming cut 7 bases from V and 1 base from J; bases unmatched to any gene: 6. The CDR3 length is 13 residues. CDR1 is SQVTM, CDR2 ANQGSEA, per germline. CDR3 in DNA: TGCAGCGGCGCCGGGACAGCGAACACTGAAGCTTTCTTT. Its protein product is CSGAGTANTEAFF.

The rearrangement joins TRBV6-6 to TRBJ1-1, with D possibly matching TRBD1 (6 bases). Germline V gene lookup returns CDR1 MNHNY and CDR2 SVGAGI (reference sequence). Trimming took 4 bases from V and 4 from J, leaving 16 bases between them. The CDR3 is 15 amino acids. CDR3 nucleotide sequence: TGTGCCAGCAGTTCTACTTTACAGGGTCCCACTGAAGCTTTCTTT. Its protein is CASSSTLQGPTEAFF.

This chain uses TRBV2 with TRBJ2-1, with D possibly matching TRBD1 (5 bases). The CDR3 is 17 amino acids. The V end lost 6 bases, the J end lost 3 bases, and 21 bases lay between the germline ends. The V gene's germline CDR1 is SNHLY and CDR2 FYNNEI. The CDR3 sequence is CASSDLTGHLIYNEQFF. In DNA form, the CDR3 reads TGTGCCAGCAGCGACCTGACTGGACATCTGATCTACAATGAGCAGTTCTTC.

The gene calls are TRBV7-9 and TRBJ1-3; no clear D. Trimming stripped 11 bases from V and 0 bases from J, with 14 bases between. CDR1 is SEHNR and CDR2 is FQNEAQ in the germline V gene (reference sequence). The CDR3 is 14 amino acids. Here the CDR3 reads CAGQRGSSGNTIYF. DNA for the CDR3: TGTGCCGGCCAAAGAGGCAGCTCTGGAAACACCATATATTTT.

A few counts support this clone. This chain joins TRBV19 and TRBJ1-5; TRBD1 agrees at 8 bases. V lost 6 bases and J lost 1; bases outside the gene matches: 5. This CDR3 comprises 15 residues. From germline, CDR1 is LNHDA and CDR2 SQIVND (reference sequence). The CDR3 protein is CASSPGDRSNQPQHF. In DNA, the CDR3 is TGTGCCAGTAGCCCCGGGGACAGGAGCAATCAGCCCCAGCATTTT.

This rearrangement joins TRBV5-1 to TRBJ2-1, with a tentative D call TRBD2 (5 bases). CDR1 SGHRS and CDR2 YFSETQ come from the germline V gene. The CDR3 runs 14 residues. The V end was cut by 7 bases, the J end by 0 bases, with 11 bases between. The CDR3 DNA is TGCGCCAGCCGCGGCGGAGGCTCCTACAATGAGCAGTTCTTC. It encodes CASRGGGSYNEQFF.

The chain couples TRBV29-1 to TRBJ2-3, with unresolved D. Trimming took 2 bases from V and 0 from J, leaving 9 bases between them. The CDR3 is 14 amino acids. Germline V gene lookup returns CDR1 SQVTM and CDR2 ANQGSEA. The CDR3 protein is CSVERHSSTDTQYF. CDR3 bases: TGCAGCGTTGAACGGCACTCTAGCACAGATACGCAGTATTTT.

The V call is TRBV7-9, the J call TRBJ1-5, with 7 bases lining up with TRBD1. This CDR3 spans 17 amino acids. The germline gives CDR1 SEHNR, CDR2 FQNEAQ (reference sequence). V was pared by 5 bases and J by 2 bases, with 12 bases of the junction left unmatched. The CDR3 region is CASSHAGQNTGNQPQHF. The CDR3 nucleotides read TGTGCCAGCAGCCACGCGGGACAGAATACCGGCAATCAGCCCCAGCATTTT.

The chain combines TRBV7-3 with TRBJ1-5; D might be TRBD1 (6 bases). Trimming removed 2 bases at V and 5 bases at J, with 10 bases between. This CDR3 contains 14 residues. In germline, CDR1 is SGHTA, CDR2 FQGTGA. The CDR3 spells CASSLPGADQPQHF. The CDR3 nucleotides read TGTGCCAGCAGCTTACCAGGGGCGGATCAGCCCCAGCATTTT.

The gene calls are TRBV11-2 and TRBJ1-1; the match to TRBD1 covers 8 bases. V shed 3 bases and J 5 bases; nucleotides not matched to a gene: 5. CDR1 is SGHAT and CDR2 is FQNNGV in the germline V gene. The CDR3 runs to 14 residues. The CDR3 here is CASSLDRVGTEAFF. Here the CDR3 DNA reads TGTGCCAGCAGCTTGGACAGGGTGGGAACTGAAGCTTTCTTT.

The chain employs TRBV4-3 and TRBJ2-2, with D unclear. V lost 1 base and J 1 base, leaving 7 bases between the germline ends. The CDR3 runs to 15 residues. CDR1 and CDR2 from the germline V gene are LGHNA and YSLEER. The CDR3 DNA reads TGCGCCAGCAGCCAAGGGCTTAAGAACACCGGGGAGCTGTTTTTT. Translating gives CASSQGLKNTGELFF.

V gene TRBV2 combines with J gene TRBJ2-1; D is undetermined. This CDR3 is built from 13 residues. The V gene lost 5 bases and the J gene lost 3 bases, with 8 bases spanning the gap. Per the germline V gene, CDR1 is SNHLY and CDR2 is FYNNEI. The CDR3 here is CASSSGGYNEQFF. The CDR3 coding sequence is TGTGCCAGCAGTTCGGGCGGCTACAATGAGCAGTTCTTC.

This clone was found a few times. V and J are TRBV25-1 and TRBJ1-6, with a weak D call TRBD1 (5 bases). CDR1 is MGHDK and CDR2 is SYGVNS in the germline V gene. The CDR3 contains 14 residues. V was trimmed by 3 bases and J by 6 bases, leaving 9 bases between them. CDR3 coding DNA: TGTGCCAGCAGTGAGGCAGGGTTTAATTCACCCCTCCACTTT. Protein product: CASSEAGFNSPLHF. The entire variable domain, with the rest obtained from reference TRBV25-1 and TRBJ1-6, is as follows: EADIYQTPRYLVIGTGKKITLECSQTMGHDKMYWYQQDPGMELHLIHYSYGVNSTEKGDLSSESTVSRIRTEHFPLTLESARPSHTSQYLCASSEAGFNSPLHFGNGTRLTVT.

The rearrangement links TRBV5-1 to TRBJ2-5, with TRBD1 matching over 9 bases. Losses at the gene ends were 5 bases for V and 4 bases for J; bases not matched to a gene: 6. Germline V gene data show CDR1 as SGHRS and CDR2 as YFSETQ. This CDR3 is 14 amino acids long. CDR3 sequence: CASRQGQGGETQYF. In nucleotides, the CDR3 is TGCGCCAGCAGACAGGGACAGGGAGGAGAGACCCAGTACTTC.

This chain links TRBV12-1 with TRBJ2-7. TRBV12-1 is a pseudogene segment. CDR3 length: 10 amino acids. The CDR3 protein is CASTLPEQYV. The CDR3 bases are TGTGCCAGCACCCTCCCCGAGCAGTACGTC.

The chain is built from TRBV30 and TRBJ2-3; TRBD1 might be the D (5 bases). Germline V lookup: CDR1 GTSNPN, CDR2 SVGIG (reference sequence). Trimming removed 0 bases from V and 1 base from J, with 11 bases in between. CDR3 size: 15 residues. CDR3 in DNA: TGTGCCTGGAGTGTGGGGCGGTCTGGCACAGATACGCAGTATTTT. Residues: CAWSVGRSGTDTQYF.

The V gene is TRBV2, the J gene TRBJ1-5, with a tentative D call TRBD1 (5 bases). The V end was cut by 4 bases, the J end by 0 bases, with 7 bases between. In germline, CDR1 is SNHLY, CDR2 FYNNEI. The CDR3 runs 14 residues. CDR3 bases: TGTGCCAGCAGTGGACAGCTTAGCAATCAGCCCCAGCATTTT. It codes for CASSGQLSNQPQHF.

The rearrangement uses TRBV4-3 and TRBJ1-2; tentative D call: TRBD1 (5 bases). The germline V gene encodes CDR1 LGHNA and CDR2 YSLEER. This CDR3 has 15 residues. V was trimmed by 0 bases and J by 3 bases, leaving 11 bases between them. For the CDR3, the DNA is TGCGCCAGCAGCCAAGAGGCGGGGCTGGACTATGGCTACACCTTC. Translation: CASSQEAGLDYGYTF.

Here the CDR3 DNA reads TGTGCCAGCAGCCCAGGGTGGGGAATAGTTGGCTACACCTTC. Translated: CASSPGWGIVGYTF. The chain is built from TRBV7-2 and TRBJ1-2; D may be TRBD1 (5 bases). The V and J ends lost 5 bases and 7 bases respectively, with 17 bases between them. From germline, CDR1 is SGHTA and CDR2 FQGNSA. The CDR3 has 14 residues.

The chain has TRBV28 and TRBJ2-3, with D unresolved. The V and J ends lost 6 bases and 8 bases respectively, with 24 bases between them. The CDR3 is made up of 16 amino acids. Germline lookup yields CDR1 MDHEN and CDR2 SYDVKM. The CDR3 coding sequence is TGTGCCAGCAGGGGCGCGGCCAGCGAGGTTTTTGTTACGCAGTATTTT. Its protein is CASRGAASEVFVTQYF.

On this clone itself: Within the sample, other DNA sequences also encode this same CDR3. DNA of the CDR3: TGTGCCAGCAGCGTAGCGGGCGGAAATGAGCAGTTCTTC. Protein: CASSVAGGNEQFF. The chain employs TRBV9 and TRBJ2-1; D is ambiguous. This CDR3 spans 13 amino acids. Germline CDR1 and CDR2: SGDLS and YYNGEE. V was clipped by 0 bases and J by 7 bases, with 8 bases between them.